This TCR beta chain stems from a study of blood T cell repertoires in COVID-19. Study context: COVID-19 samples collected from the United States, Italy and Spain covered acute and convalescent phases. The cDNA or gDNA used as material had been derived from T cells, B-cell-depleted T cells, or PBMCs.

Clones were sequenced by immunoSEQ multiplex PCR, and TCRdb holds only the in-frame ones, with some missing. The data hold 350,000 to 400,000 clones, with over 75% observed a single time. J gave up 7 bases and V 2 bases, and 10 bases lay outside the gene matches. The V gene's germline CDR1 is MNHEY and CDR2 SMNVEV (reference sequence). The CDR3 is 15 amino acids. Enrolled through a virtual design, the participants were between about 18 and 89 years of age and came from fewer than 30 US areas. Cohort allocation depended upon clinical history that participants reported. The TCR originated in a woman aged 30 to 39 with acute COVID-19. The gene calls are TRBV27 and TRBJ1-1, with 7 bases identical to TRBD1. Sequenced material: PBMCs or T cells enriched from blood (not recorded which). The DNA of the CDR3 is TGTGCCAGCAGTTTAACCCTCTCTGACAGGGATGAAGCTTTCTTT. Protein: CASSLTLSDRDEAFF.